The T cell receptor beta chain described here comes from a study of glioma-infiltrating T cells. Turning to the study itself: Samples included WHO grade II oligodendrogliomas or astrocytomas and initial-diagnosis grade IV glioblastomas. Target coverage was about 4.5- to 10-fold for roughly one million blood T cells. Study results and caveats: A blood CDR3 motif signature was depleted in highly divergent patients.

With respect to this clonotype: Its antigen is unidentified.

V lost 3 bases to trimming and J lost 4 bases, with 6 bases between them. Germline CDR1 reads SQVTM; CDR2 reads ANQGSEA. The CDR3 is made up of 11 amino acids. TCR alpha and beta CDR3 regions were amplified from RNA using iRepertoire nested multiplex PCR. TCRdb called the multiplex PCR reads again in MiXCR, with one record for every CDR3 protein. The repertoire holds 400,000 or so distinct CDR3 sequences, with 41% as singletons. The receptor was isolated from a human donor with low-grade glioma or glioblastoma, undergoing nonglioma brain surgery, or in good health (not recorded which). Material for sequencing was glioma tissue, nonneoplastic brain tissue, or PBMCs (not recorded which). The chain employs TRBV29-1 and TRBJ1-2; D unresolved. The CDR3 is CSVELIYGYTF. Here the CDR3 DNA reads TGCAGCGTTGAGCTCATCTATGGCTACACCTTC.